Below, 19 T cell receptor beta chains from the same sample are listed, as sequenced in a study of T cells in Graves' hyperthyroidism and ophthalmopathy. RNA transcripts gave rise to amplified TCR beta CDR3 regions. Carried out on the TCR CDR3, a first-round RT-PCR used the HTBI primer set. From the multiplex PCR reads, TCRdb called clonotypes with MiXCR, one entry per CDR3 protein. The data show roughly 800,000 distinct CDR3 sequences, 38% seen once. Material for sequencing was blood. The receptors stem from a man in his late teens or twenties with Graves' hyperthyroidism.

The DNA for the CDR3 is TGTGCCAGCAGCCAAGATCCCTCCGGGGAGCTGTTTTTT. This codes for CASSQDPSGELFF. This sequence joins TRBV7-9 and TRBJ2-2; D is uncertain. Germline lookup yields CDR1 SEHNR and CDR2 FQNEAQ (reference sequence). The CDR3 contains 13 residues. The germline V and J ends were trimmed by 5 bases and 6 bases, with 10 bases remaining between them.

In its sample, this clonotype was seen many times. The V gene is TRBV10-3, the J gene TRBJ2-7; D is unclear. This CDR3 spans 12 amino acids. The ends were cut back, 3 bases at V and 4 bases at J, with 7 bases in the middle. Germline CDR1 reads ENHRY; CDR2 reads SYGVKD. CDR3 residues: CAISDEGYEQYF. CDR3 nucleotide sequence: TGTGCCATCAGTGATGAAGGGTACGAGCAGTACTTC.

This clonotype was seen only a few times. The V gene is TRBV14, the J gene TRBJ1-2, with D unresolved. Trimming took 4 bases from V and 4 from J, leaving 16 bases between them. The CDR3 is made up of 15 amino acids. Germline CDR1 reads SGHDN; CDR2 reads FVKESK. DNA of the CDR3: TGTGCCAGCAGCCCCCGAGGAACTATGGGCTATGGCTACACCTTC. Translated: CASSPRGTMGYGYTF.

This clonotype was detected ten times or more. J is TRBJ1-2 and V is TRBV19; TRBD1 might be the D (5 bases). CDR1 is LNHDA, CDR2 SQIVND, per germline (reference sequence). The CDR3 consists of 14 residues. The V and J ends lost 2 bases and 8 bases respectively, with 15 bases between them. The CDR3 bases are TGTGCCAGTAGTATAACTGGGCAGGGACGAGGCTACACCTTC. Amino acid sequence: CASSITGQGRGYTF.

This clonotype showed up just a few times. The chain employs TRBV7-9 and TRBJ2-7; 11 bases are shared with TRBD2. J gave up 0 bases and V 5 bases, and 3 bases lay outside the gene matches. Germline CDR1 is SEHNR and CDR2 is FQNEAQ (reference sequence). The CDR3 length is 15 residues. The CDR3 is CASSKTSGASYEQYF. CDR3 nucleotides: TGTGCCAGCAGCAAGACTAGCGGGGCCTCCTACGAGCAGTACTTC.

The CDR3 spells CASRVLGGEETQYF. Written as DNA, the CDR3 is TGTGCCAGCAGGGTTCTTGGGGGGGAAGAGACCCAGTACTTC. This chain links TRBV12-3 or TRBV12-4 with TRBJ2-5; 7 bases map to TRBD2. Germline trimming cut 6 bases from V and 3 bases from J; bases unmatched to any gene: 7. The CDR3 extends over 14 amino acids.

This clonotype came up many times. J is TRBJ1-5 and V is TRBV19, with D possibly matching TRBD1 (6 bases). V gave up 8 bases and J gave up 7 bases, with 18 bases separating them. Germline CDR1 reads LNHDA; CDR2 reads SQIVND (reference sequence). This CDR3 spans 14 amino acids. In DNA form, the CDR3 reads TGTGCCAGTCGGGGGCAGGGAACAGGACAGCCCCAGCATTTT. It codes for CASRGQGTGQPQHF. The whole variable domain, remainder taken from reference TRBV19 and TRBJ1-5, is DGGITQSPKYLFRKEGQNVTLSCEQNLNHDAMYWYRQDPGQGLRLIYYSQIVNDFQKGDIAEGYSVSREKKESFPLTVTSAQKNPTAFYLCASRGQGTGQPQHFGDGTRLSIL.

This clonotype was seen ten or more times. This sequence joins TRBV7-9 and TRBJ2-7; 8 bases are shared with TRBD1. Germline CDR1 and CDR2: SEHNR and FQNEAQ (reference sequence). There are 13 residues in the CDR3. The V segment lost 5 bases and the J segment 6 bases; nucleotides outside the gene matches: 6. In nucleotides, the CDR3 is TGTGCCAGCAGCAGTAGACAGGGGCTCGAGCAGTACTTC. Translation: CASSSRQGLEQYF. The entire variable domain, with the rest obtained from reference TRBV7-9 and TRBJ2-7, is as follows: DTGVSQNPRHKITKRGQNVTFRCDPISEHNRLYWYRQTLGQGPEFLTYFQNEAQLEKSRLLSDRFSAERPKGSFSTLEIQRTEQGDSAMYLCASSSRQGLEQYFGPGTRLTVT.

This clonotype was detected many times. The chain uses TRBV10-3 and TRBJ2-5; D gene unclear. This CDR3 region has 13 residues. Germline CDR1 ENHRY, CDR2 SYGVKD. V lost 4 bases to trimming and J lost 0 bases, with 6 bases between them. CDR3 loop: CAISGTDQETQYF. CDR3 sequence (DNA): TGTGCCATCAGTGGGACCGACCAAGAGACCCAGTACTTC.

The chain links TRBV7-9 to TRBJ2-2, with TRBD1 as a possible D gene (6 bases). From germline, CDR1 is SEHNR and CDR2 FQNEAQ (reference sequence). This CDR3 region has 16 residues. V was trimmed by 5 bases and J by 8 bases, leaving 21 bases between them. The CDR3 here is CASSHLWDIIPGELFF. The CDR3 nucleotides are TGTGCCAGCAGCCACCTGTGGGACATCATTCCGGGGGAGCTGTTTTTT.

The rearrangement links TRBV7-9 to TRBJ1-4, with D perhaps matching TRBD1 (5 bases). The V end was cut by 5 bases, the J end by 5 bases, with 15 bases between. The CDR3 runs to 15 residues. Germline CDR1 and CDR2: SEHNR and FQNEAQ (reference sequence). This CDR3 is CASSPGTAGNEKLFF. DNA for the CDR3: TGTGCCAGCAGCCCAGGGACGGCGGGCAATGAAAAACTGTTTTTT. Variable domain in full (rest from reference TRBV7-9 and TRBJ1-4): DTGVSQNPRHKITKRGQNVTFRCDPISEHNRLYWYRQTLGQGPEFLTYFQNEAQLEKSRLLSDRFSAERPKGSFSTLEIQRTEQGDSAMYLCASSPGTAGNEKLFFGSGTQLSVL.

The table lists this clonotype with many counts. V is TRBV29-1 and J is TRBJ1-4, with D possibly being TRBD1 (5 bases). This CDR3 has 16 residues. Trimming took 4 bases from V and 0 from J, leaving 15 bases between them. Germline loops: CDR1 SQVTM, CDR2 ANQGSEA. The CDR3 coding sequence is TGCAGCGTTGTAGGGAGGGGCCTTGCAACTAATGAAAAACTGTTTTTT. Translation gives CSVVGRGLATNEKLFF.

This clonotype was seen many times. CDR3: CASSVRAPGELFF. The CDR3 nucleotides are TGTGCCAGCAGTGTGCGAGCCCCCGGGGAGCTGTTTTTT. The rearrangement links TRBV2 to TRBJ2-2; no definite D call. Trimming removed 4 bases from V and 6 bases from J, with 9 bases in between. The CDR3 contains 13 residues. CDR1 is SNHLY, CDR2 FYNNEI, per germline.

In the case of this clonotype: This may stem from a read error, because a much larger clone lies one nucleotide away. The CDR3 nucleotides read TGTGCCGGCATCACCGGGACAGGGTTGCGGGAGACCCAGTACTTC. The encoded protein is CAGITGTGLRETQYF. This chain uses TRBV11-2 with TRBJ2-5; 9 bases are a match to TRBD1. CDR3 length: 15 amino acids. Germline V gene sequence: CDR1 SGHAT, CDR2 FQNNGV. With 11 bases clipped from V and 5 bases from J, the junction kept 15 bases outside the gene matches.

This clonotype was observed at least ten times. The CDR3 DNA follows: TGTGCCAGCAGCGAGGGACAGGGGGCAATGCGGGCTTTCTTT. Its translation is CASSEGQGAMRAFF. This sequence joins TRBV7-9 and TRBJ1-1; TRBD1 agrees at 12 bases. Germline CDR1 reads SEHNR; CDR2 reads FQNEAQ (reference sequence). This CDR3 comprises 14 residues. Losses at the gene ends were 5 bases for V and 11 bases for J; bases not matched to a gene: 9.

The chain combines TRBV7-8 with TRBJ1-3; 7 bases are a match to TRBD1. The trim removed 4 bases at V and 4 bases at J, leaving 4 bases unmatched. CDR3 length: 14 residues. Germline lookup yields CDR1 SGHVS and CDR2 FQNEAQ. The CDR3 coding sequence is TGTGCCAGCAGCTCAGGGGGGGGGGGAAACACCATATATTTT. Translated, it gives CASSSGGGGNTIYF.

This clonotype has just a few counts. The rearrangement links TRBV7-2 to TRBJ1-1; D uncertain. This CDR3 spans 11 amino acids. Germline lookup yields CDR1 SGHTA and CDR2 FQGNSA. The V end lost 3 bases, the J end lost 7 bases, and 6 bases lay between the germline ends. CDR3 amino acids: CASSFYVEAFF. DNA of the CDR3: TGTGCCAGCAGCTTCTACGTTGAAGCTTTCTTT.

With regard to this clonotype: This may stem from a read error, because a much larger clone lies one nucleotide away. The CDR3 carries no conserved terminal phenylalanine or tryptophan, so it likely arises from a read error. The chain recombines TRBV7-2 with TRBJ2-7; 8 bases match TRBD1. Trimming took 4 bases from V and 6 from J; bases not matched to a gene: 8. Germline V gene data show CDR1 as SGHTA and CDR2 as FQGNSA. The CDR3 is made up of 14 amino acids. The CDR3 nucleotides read TGTGCCAGCAGCTCAAAGTCCGGGACAGGCGAGCAGTACTTA. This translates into CASSSKSGTGEQYL.

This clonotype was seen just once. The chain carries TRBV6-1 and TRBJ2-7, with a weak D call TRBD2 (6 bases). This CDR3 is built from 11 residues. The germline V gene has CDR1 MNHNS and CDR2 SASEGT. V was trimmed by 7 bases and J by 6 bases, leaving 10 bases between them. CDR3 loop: CASNSGVEQYF. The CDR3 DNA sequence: TGTGCCAGCAACTCGGGGGTCGAGCAGTACTTC.